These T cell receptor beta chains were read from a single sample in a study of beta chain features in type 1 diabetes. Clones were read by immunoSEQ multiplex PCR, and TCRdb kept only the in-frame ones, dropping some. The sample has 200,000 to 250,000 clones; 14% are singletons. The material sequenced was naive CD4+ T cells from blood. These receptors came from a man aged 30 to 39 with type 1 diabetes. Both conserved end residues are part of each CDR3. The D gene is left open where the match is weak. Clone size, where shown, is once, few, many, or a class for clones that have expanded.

cdr3_aa: CASSLETSVDEQYF; cdr3_nt: TGCGCCAGCAGCTTGGAGACTAGCGTGGACGAGCAGTACTTC; d_call: TRBD2; cdr3_length: 14; j_call: TRBJ2-7; clone_size: .; v_call: TRBV5-1
cdr3_aa: CASSLIAGATDTQYF; cdr3_nt: TGTGCCAGCAGCTTAATAGCGGGAGCCACAGATACGCAGTATTTT; d_call: TRBD2; cdr3_length: 15; j_call: TRBJ2-3; clone_size: few; v_call: TRBV7-9
cdr3_aa: CASSLPDTIQETQYF; cdr3_nt: TGCGCCAGCAGCCTCCCGGACACGATACAAGAGACCCAGTACTTC; d_call: .; cdr3_length: 15; j_call: TRBJ2-5; clone_size: .; v_call: TRBV5-1
cdr3_aa: CASSQVGAGGTEAFF; cdr3_nt: TGTGCCAGCAGCCAAGTGGGGGCAGGGGGCACTGAAGCTTTCTTT; d_call: TRBD1; cdr3_length: 15; j_call: TRBJ1-1; clone_size: few; v_call: TRBV4-2
cdr3_aa: CASSVQGYNEQFF; cdr3_nt: TGCGCCAGCAGCGTCCAGGGCTACAATGAGCAGTTCTTC; d_call: .; cdr3_length: 13; j_call: TRBJ2-1; clone_size: .; v_call: TRBV5-1
cdr3_aa: CASSAAAGRYGYTF; cdr3_nt: TGTGCCAGTAGTGCGGCGGCAGGGAGGTATGGCTACACCTTC; d_call: .; cdr3_length: 14; j_call: TRBJ1-2; clone_size: .; v_call: TRBV19
cdr3_aa: CASSQLGLAVLQETQYF; cdr3_nt: TGCGCCAGCAGCCAACTCGGACTAGCGGTGCTACAAGAGACCCAGTACTTC; d_call: TRBD2; cdr3_length: 17; j_call: TRBJ2-5; clone_size: .; v_call: TRBV4-1
cdr3_aa: CASSPWRLEAGGYNQPQHF; cdr3_nt: TGTGCCAGCAGCCCCTGGCGGCTGGAAGCAGGGGGCTACAATCAGCCCCAGCATTTT; d_call: TRBD1; cdr3_length: 19; j_call: TRBJ1-5; clone_size: .; v_call: TRBV11-1
cdr3_aa: CASSTGQGALGNTIYF; cdr3_nt: TGTGCCAGCAGCACCGGACAGGGGGCGCTTGGAAACACCATATATTTT; d_call: TRBD1; cdr3_length: 16; j_call: TRBJ1-3; clone_size: .; v_call: TRBV11-2
cdr3_aa: CATSSSSGGATDTQYF; cdr3_nt: TGTGCCACCAGCAGCTCTAGCGGGGGGGCGACAGATACGCAGTATTTT; d_call: TRBD2; cdr3_length: 16; j_call: TRBJ2-3; clone_size: few; v_call: TRBV15
cdr3_aa: CATSRVLAGGTYEQYF; cdr3_nt: TGTGCCACCAGCAGAGTTCTAGCGGGGGGAACCTACGAGCAGTACTTC; d_call: TRBD2; cdr3_length: 16; j_call: TRBJ2-7; clone_size: few; v_call: TRBV15
cdr3_aa: CAISATGVTEAFF; cdr3_nt: TGTGCCATCAGTGCCACAGGGGTCACTGAAGCTTTCTTT; d_call: TRBD1; cdr3_length: 13; j_call: TRBJ1-1; clone_size: .; v_call: TRBV10-3
cdr3_aa: CASSQGLEYNEQFF; cdr3_nt: TGTGCCAGCTCACAGGGACTAGAATACAATGAGCAGTTCTTC; d_call: TRBD2; cdr3_length: 14; j_call: TRBJ2-1; clone_size: few; v_call: TRBV18
cdr3_aa: CASSADRVDFSGYTF; cdr3_nt: TGTGCCAGCAGCGCCGACAGGGTCGATTTTAGTGGCTACACCTTC; d_call: TRBD1; cdr3_length: 15; j_call: TRBJ1-2; clone_size: .; v_call: TRBV7-9
cdr3_aa: CASSGDRGNTEAFF; cdr3_nt: TGTGCCAGCAGCGGGGACAGGGGTAACACTGAAGCTTTCTTT; d_call: TRBD1; cdr3_length: 14; j_call: TRBJ1-1; clone_size: .; v_call: TRBV9
cdr3_aa: CASTSLGGGGYEQYF; cdr3_nt: TGTGCCAGCACCTCGCTTGGCGGTGGGGGGTACGAGCAGTACTTC; d_call: .; cdr3_length: 15; j_call: TRBJ2-7; clone_size: few; v_call: TRBV6-6
cdr3_aa: CASRKQGGSEQFF; cdr3_nt: TGTGCCAGCAGAAAACAGGGGGGCAGTGAGCAGTTCTTC; d_call: TRBD1; cdr3_length: 13; j_call: TRBJ2-1; clone_size: few; v_call: TRBV6-1
cdr3_aa: CASRGDSPYEQYF; cdr3_nt: TGCGCCAGCAGGGGGGACAGTCCCTACGAGCAGTACTTC; d_call: TRBD1; cdr3_length: 13; j_call: TRBJ2-7; clone_size: .; v_call: TRBV10-2